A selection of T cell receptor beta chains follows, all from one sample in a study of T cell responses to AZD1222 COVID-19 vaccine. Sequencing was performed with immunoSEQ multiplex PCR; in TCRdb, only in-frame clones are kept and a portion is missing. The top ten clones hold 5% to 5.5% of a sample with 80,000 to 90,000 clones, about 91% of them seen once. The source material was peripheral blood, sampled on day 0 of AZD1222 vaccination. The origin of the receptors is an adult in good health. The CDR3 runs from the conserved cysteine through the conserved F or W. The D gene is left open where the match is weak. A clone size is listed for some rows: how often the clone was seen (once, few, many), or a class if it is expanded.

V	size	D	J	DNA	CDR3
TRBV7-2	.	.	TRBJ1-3	TGTGCCAGCAGCCTGGGCCTTACCTCTGGAAACACCATATATTTT	CASSLGLTSGNTIYF
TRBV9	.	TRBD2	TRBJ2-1	TGTGCCAGCAGCGTGACCGCCGGGACTACCGATGAGCAGTTCTTC	CASSVTAGTTDEQFF
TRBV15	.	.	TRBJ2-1	TGTGCCACCAGCAGAGGGGCCCTTGGAAATGAGCAGTTCTTC	CATSRGALGNEQFF
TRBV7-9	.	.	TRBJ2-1	TGTGCCAGCAGTTCAGGGAACGAGCAGTTCTTC	CASSSGNEQFF
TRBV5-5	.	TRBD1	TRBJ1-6	TGTGCCAGCAGCTTGGGGCAGGGGGCGCGGAATTCACCCCTCCACTTT	CASSLGQGARNSPLHF
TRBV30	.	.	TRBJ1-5	TGTGCCTGGAGTAGGGCTCCTCGGGGTCAGCCCCAGCATTTT	CAWSRAPRGQPQHF
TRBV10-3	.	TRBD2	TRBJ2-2	TGTGCCAGCACCGGGACTAGCGGGAGGGGAGTAACCGGGGAGCTGTTTTTT	CASTGTSGRGVTGELFF
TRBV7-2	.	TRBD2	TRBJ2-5	TGTGCCAGCAGCTCCGGGACTAGCGGGCAGACCCAGTACTTC	CASSSGTSGQTQYF
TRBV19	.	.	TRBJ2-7	TGTGCCAGTAGTAGACTACAGGGATCAAGCACGGGCTACGAGCAGTACTTC	CASSRLQGSSTGYEQYF
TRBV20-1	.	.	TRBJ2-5	TGCAGTGTTTCAGATCAAGAGACCCAGTACTTC	CSVSDQETQYF
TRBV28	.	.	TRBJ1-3	TGTGCCAGCAATCCGACGGGGATGAGAAACACCATATATTTT	CASNPTGMRNTIYF
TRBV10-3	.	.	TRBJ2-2	TGTGCCATCAGTGAGTCATTGGGGGGATCCACCGGGGAGCTGTTTTTT	CAISESLGGSTGELFF
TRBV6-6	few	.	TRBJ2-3	TGTGCCAGCAGTTCCGTCACAGATACGCAGTATTTT	CASSSVTDTQYF
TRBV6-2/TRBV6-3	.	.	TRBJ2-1	TGTGCCAGCAGTCCCACGGGGGATGAAAATGAGCAGTTCTTC	CASSPTGDENEQFF
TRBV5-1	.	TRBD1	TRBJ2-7	TGCGCCAGCAGCTACGGGACAGGAACCTCCTACGAGCAGTACTTC	CASSYGTGTSYEQYF
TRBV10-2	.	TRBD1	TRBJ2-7	TGCGCCAGCCGCGGTAGGACAGGGGGCATGTACGAGCAGTACTTC	CASRGRTGGMYEQYF
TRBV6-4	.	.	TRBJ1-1	TGTGCCAGCAGTGAACAGGGAAACACTGAAGCTTTCTTT	CASSEQGNTEAFF
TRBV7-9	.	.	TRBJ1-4	TGTGCCAGCAGCTTGACGGATGAAAAACTGTTTTTT	CASSLTDEKLFF
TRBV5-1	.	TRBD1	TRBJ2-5	TGCGCCAGCAAGACAGGGGTAGAGACCCAGTACTTC	CASKTGVETQYF
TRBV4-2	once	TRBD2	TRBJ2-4	TGTGCCAGCAGCCCGGGGACTAGCGGGGCCCTAGCCAAAAACATTCAGTACTTC	CASSPGTSGALAKNIQYF
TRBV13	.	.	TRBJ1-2	TGTGCCAGCAGCTTTTCCCAATACGGCTACACCTTC	CASSFSQYGYTF
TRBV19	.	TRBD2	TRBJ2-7	TGTGCCAGTAGTACCTCCTCTAGCGGGAGTATATACGAGCAGTACTTC	CASSTSSSGSIYEQYF
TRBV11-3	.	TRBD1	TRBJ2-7	TGTGCCAGCAGCCTCGTCCTTGTACAGGGGGCCTACGAGCAGTACTTC	CASSLVLVQGAYEQYF
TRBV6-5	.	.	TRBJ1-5	TGTGCCAGCGTTCAGTCCAATCAGCCCCAGCATTTT	CASVQSNQPQHF
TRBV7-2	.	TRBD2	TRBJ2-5	TGTGCCAGCAGCTGGGGCCGACTAGCGGAGGAGACCCAGTACTTC	CASSWGRLAEETQYF
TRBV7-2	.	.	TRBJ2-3	TGTGCCAGCAGCTCCAACATAGCCCCAGATACGCAGTATTTT	CASSSNIAPDTQYF
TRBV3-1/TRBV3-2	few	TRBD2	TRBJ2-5	TGTGCCAGCAGCCCCCAGACTAGCGGGCTCCAAGAGACCCAGTACTTC	CASSPQTSGLQETQYF
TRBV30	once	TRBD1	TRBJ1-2	TGTGCCTGGAGTCCTCGGGACAGGGTCTATGGCTACACCTTC	CAWSPRDRVYGYTF
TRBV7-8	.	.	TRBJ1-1	TGTGCCAGCAGCCCCGGGAGGGTGGCTGAAGCTTTCTTT	CASSPGRVAEAFF